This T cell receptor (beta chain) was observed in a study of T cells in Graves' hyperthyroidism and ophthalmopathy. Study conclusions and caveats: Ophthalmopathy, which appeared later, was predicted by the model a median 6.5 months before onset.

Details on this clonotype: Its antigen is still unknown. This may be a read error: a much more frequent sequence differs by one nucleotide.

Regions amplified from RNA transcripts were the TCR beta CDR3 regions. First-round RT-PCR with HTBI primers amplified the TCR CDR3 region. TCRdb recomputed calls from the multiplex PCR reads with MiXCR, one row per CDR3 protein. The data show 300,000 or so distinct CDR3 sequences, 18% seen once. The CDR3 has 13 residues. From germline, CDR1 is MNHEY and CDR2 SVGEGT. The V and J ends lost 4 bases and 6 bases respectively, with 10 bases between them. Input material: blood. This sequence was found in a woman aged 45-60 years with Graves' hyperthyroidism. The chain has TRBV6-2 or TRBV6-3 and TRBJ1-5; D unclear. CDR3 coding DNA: TGTGCCAGCAGTTTATACTTTGGTCAGCCCCAGCATTTT. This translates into CASSLYFGQPQHF.